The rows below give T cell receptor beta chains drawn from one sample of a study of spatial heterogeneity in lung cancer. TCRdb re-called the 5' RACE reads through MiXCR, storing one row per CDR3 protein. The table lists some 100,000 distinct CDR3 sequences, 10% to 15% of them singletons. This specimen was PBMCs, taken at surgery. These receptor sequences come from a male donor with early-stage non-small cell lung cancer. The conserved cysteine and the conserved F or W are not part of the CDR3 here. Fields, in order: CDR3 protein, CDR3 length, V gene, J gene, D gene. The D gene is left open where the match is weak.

CDR3: SARETGQLNSPLH; length: 13; V: TRBV20-1; J: TRBJ1-6; D: TRBD1
CDR3: ASSLPQGFRDTEAF; length: 14; V: TRBV7-9; J: TRBJ1-1; D: -
CDR3: ASGQGPFDEQY; length: 11; V: TRBV6-1; J: TRBJ2-7; D: TRBD1
CDR3: ASSQDPGTRSGANVLT; length: 16; V: TRBV4-2; J: TRBJ2-6; D: -
CDR3: ACTSGTGGYNEQF; length: 13; V: TRBV7-9; J: TRBJ2-1; D: TRBD1
CDR3: ASSQLGGQAPYEQY; length: 14; V: TRBV4-2; J: TRBJ2-7; D: -
CDR3: ASSFLAGARTDTQY; length: 14; V: TRBV11-2; J: TRBJ2-3; D: TRBD2
CDR3: ARLTGGATDTQY; length: 12; V: TRBV28; J: TRBJ2-3; D: TRBD1
CDR3: ASSQNGGSEAF; length: 11; V: TRBV3-1; J: TRBJ1-1; D: -
CDR3: ASSEAAVNYGYT; length: 12; V: TRBV2; J: TRBJ1-2; D: -
CDR3: ASSLDGSNYGYT; length: 12; V: TRBV6-5; J: TRBJ1-2; D: -
CDR3: ASSDTSGVYNEQF; length: 13; V: TRBV6-2/TRBV6-3; J: TRBJ2-1; D: TRBD2